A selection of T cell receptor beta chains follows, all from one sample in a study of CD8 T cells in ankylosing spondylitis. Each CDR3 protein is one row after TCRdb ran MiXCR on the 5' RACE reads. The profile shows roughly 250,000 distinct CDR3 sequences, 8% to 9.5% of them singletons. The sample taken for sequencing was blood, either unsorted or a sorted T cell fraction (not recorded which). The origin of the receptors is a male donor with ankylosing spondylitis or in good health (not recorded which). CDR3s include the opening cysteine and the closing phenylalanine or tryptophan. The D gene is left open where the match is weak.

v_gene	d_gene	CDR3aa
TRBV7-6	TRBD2	CASSLGGSNGELFF
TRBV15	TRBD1	CATSRGDRVGNTIYF
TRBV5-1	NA	CASSLGAGAGTDTQYF
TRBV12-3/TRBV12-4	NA	CASSQGRNQPQHF
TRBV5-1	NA	CASSSELIPEQYF
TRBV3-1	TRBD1	CASSGHRGRSYNEQFF
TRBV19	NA	CASRAQGTNTGELFF
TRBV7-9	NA	CASSSDLASYNEQFF
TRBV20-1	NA	CSARDNANTGELFF
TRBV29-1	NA	CSVVVGLGTEAFF
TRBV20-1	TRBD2	CSASSGPSTDTQYF
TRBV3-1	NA	CASSQLSGATEAFF
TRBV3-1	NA	CASSQGGPQYF
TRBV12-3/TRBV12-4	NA	CASSPRDTSYEQYF
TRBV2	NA	CASSGYGGRYSYEQYF
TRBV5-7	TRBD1	CASSRQGLRSGANVLTF
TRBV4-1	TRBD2	CASSPGTSVSYEQYF
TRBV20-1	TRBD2	CSALTSGWPGEQYF
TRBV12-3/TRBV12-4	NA	CASSPADTEAFF
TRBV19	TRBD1	CASSPRQGASQPQHF
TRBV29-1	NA	CSGTENTEAFF
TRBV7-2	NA	CASSLGDWPPLSYEQYF
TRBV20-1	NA	CSARDGRPEAFF
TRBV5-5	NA	CASSFLGTQYF
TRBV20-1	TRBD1	CSAGQGNEQYF
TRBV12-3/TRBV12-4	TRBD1	CASSSDRGFRQPQHF
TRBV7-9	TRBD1	CASSTGQGGYGYTF
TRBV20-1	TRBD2	CSARGLAGGTDTQYF
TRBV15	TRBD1	CATTRDVGQGAGELFF
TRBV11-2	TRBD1	CASSLSTTQGQGMHGYTF
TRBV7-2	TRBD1	CASSYRQGETQYF
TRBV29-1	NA	CSVLSGYTGELFF
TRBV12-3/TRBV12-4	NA	CASRAPEAGNTIYF
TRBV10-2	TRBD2	CASSDGPAGDDEQFF
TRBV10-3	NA	CAISGPGTQYF
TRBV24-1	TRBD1	CATSAALGTGLDTQYF
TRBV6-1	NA	CASSEHGTLYGYTF
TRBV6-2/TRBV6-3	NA	CASSHHPYREGSQPQHF
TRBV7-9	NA	CASSLSGGPGYTF
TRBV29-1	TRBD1	CSVPGQNYGYTF
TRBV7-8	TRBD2	CASSRTITGTSGFYSYEQYF
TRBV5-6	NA	CASSFRSNEQFF
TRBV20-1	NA	CSASRAGEKLFF
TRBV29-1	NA	CSVEWGPPGYTF
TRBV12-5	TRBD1	CASGLVQGKTQYF
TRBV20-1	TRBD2	CSGRVAGGDQETQYF
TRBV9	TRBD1	CASSAGLRDRDQPQHF
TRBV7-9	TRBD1	CASSSYADRDPYEQYF
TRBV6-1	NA	CASSELEPWEQYF
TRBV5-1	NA	CASSLAGSGAYEQYF
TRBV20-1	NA	CSAPHSTSYNEQFF
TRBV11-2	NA	CASSSDAQGGSYNEQFF
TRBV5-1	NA	CASSPGAGQQETQYF
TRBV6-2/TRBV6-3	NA	CASSLRGAESSYEQYF
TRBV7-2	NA	CASSVKGGIQYF
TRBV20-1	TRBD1	CSATRRQGRREQYF
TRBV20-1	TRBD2	CSAPTGTNTDTQYF